The 28 T cell receptor beta chains in this list originate from one sample, sequenced in a study of blood T cell repertoires in COVID-19. The method was immunoSEQ multiplex PCR; TCRdb's version includes in-frame clones alone and lacks a portion of them. The table has some 150,000 clones, 81% seen once. Material: peripheral blood. All receptors derive from a human donor with acute or convalescent COVID-19. The donor label of this sample is uncertain.

The chain combines TRBV27 with TRBJ2-7; the D gene is possibly TRBD1 (5 bases). This CDR3 has 14 amino acids. Trimming removed 1 base at V and 2 bases at J, with 9 bases between. Germline V gene sequence: CDR1 MNHEY, CDR2 SMNVEV (reference sequence). The CDR3 bases are TGTGCCAGCAGTTTATTAGGGGTCGCCTACGAGCAGTACTTC. This sequence encodes CASSLLGVAYEQYF.

The V gene is TRBV5-1, the J gene TRBJ2-1, with 10 nucleotides matching TRBD2. CDR3 length: 16 amino acids. The V gene end was trimmed by 4 bases and the J gene end by 7 bases; junction bases not matched to a gene: 11. Germline CDR1 and CDR2: SGHRS and YFSETQ. The CDR3 nucleotides are TGCGCCAGCAGCCTCACCTCTAGCGGGGGAGTAAATGAGCAGTTCTTC. As protein: CASSLTSSGGVNEQFF.

This chain links TRBV19 with TRBJ2-1; D might be TRBD1 (5 bases). Germline V gene data show CDR1 as LNHDA and CDR2 as SQIVND (reference sequence). V was cut by 5 bases and J by 9 bases, with 23 bases left in between. The CDR3 is 16 residues long. The CDR3 sequence: CASSSFPFSQGPEQFF. Written as DNA, the CDR3 is TGTGCCAGTAGTTCCTTCCCTTTTTCTCAGGGCCCTGAGCAGTTCTTC.

The chain recombines TRBV5-1 with TRBJ1-3; TRBD1 matches at 9 bases. Germline CDR1 SGHRS, CDR2 YFSETQ. V trimming: 3 bases; J trimming: 0 bases; junction bases outside the gene matches: 7. CDR3 length: 17 amino acids. The CDR3 DNA sequence: TGCGCCAGCAGCTGGGGGGCGGACAGGGGCTCTGGAAACACCATATATTTT. Protein product: CASSWGADRGSGNTIYF. Filled out from reference TRBV5-1 and TRBJ1-3, the complete variable domain reads KAGVTQTPRYLIKTRGQQVTLSCSPISGHRSVSWYQQTPGQGLQFLFEYFSETQRNKGNFPGRFSGRQFSNSRSEMNVSTLELGDSALYLCASSWGADRGSGNTIYFGEGSWLTVV.

V and J are TRBV7-3 and TRBJ2-3, with a weak D call TRBD2 (5 bases). V gave up 1 base and J gave up 6 bases, with 20 bases separating them. This CDR3 is 17 amino acids long. Germline CDR1 is SGHTA and CDR2 is FQGTGA. CDR3 coding DNA: TGTGCCAGCAGCTTAATAGGCCCGGCACTGAGGAGGGATACGCAGTATTTT. Protein sequence: CASSLIGPALRRDTQYF.

The rearrangement joins TRBV6-6 to TRBJ2-1; 13 bases are a match to TRBD2. The junction had 4 bases not matched to a gene; V was cut back by 5 bases and J by 6 bases. The CDR3 consists of 15 residues. Germline lookup yields CDR1 MNHNY and CDR2 SVGAGI (reference sequence). DNA of the CDR3: TGTGCCAGCAGTAAACTAGCGGGGGGGGTCAATGAGCAGTTCTTC. Its translation: CASSKLAGGVNEQFF.

The chain recombines TRBV5-6 with TRBJ1-2, with D maybe TRBD1 (5 bases). The CDR3 runs to 14 residues. V was clipped by 1 base and J by 0 bases, with 7 bases between them. Germline V CDR1 and CDR2: SGHDT, YYEEEE. The CDR3 loop reads CASSLTGANYGYTF. CDR3 DNA: TGTGCCAGCAGCTTGACGGGGGCTAACTATGGCTACACCTTC. The complete variable domain, with remaining parts taken from reference TRBV5-6 and TRBJ1-2, reads DAGVTQSPTHLIKTRGQQVTLRCSPKSGHDTVSWYQQALGQGPQFIFQYYEEEERQRGNFPDRFSGHQFPNYSSELNVNALLLGDSALYLCASSLTGANYGYTFGSGTRLTVV.

This sequence joins TRBV27 and TRBJ2-1, with 7 bases that match TRBD1. CDR1 is MNHEY and CDR2 is SMNVEV in the germline V gene (reference sequence). The CDR3 totals 15 residues. V lost 3 bases, J lost 3 bases, and 5 bases stayed unmatched. CDR3 protein: CASSFSGTVYNEQFF. The CDR3 DNA follows: TGTGCCAGCAGTTTTTCCGGGACAGTCTACAATGAGCAGTTCTTC.

Only one count was recorded for this clone. The V gene is TRBV5-4, the J gene TRBJ1-2; 7 nucleotides align to TRBD1. V was pared by 1 base and J by 3 bases, with 3 bases of the junction left unmatched. The CDR3 is 14 amino acids. Germline assignment: CDR1 SGHNT and CDR2 YYREEE (reference sequence). The CDR3 DNA reads TGTGCCAGCAGCTTGCAAGGGGGCCACTATGGCTACACCTTC. Amino acids: CASSLQGGHYGYTF.

Written as DNA, the CDR3 is TGTGCCAGCAGCCTCATACAGGGTTCGTACGAGCAGTACGTC. Residues: CASSLIQGSYEQYV. The chain combines TRBV5-5 with TRBJ2-7, with D perhaps matching TRBD1 (6 bases). V was pared by 4 bases and J by 4 bases, with 15 bases between. Per the germline V gene, CDR1 is SGHKS and CDR2 is YYEKEE (reference sequence). CDR3 length: 14 residues.

V usage is TRBV7-9 and J usage is TRBJ1-2; TRBD1 matches at 7 bases. This CDR3 spans 13 amino acids. V dropped 4 bases and J dropped 2; count of bases not matched to a gene: 1. In germline, CDR1 is SEHNR, CDR2 FQNEAQ (reference sequence). CDR3: CASSSTGNYGYTF. CDR3 in DNA: TGTGCCAGCAGCTCGACAGGGAACTATGGCTACACCTTC.

This clone was seen repeatedly, ten times or more. V and J are TRBV5-6 and TRBJ1-1, with TRBD1 matching 10 bases. This CDR3 region has 16 residues. From germline, CDR1 is SGHDT and CDR2 YYEEEE. Trimming took 4 bases from V and 5 from J; bases not matched to a gene: 11. For the CDR3, the DNA is TGTGCCAGCAGCGCGCAGACAGGGGGCGTAGAGACTGAAGCTTTCTTT. Translation: CASSAQTGGVETEAFF. Using reference TRBV5-6 and TRBJ1-1 for the parts outside the CDR3, the full variable domain is DAGVTQSPTHLIKTRGQQVTLRCSPKSGHDTVSWYQQALGQGPQFIFQYYEEEERQRGNFPDRFSGHQFPNYSSELNVNALLLGDSALYLCASSAQTGGVETEAFFGQGTRLTVV.

The gene calls are TRBV19 and TRBJ2-3; D gene unclear. Trimming took off 3 bases at V and 2 bases at J, with 12 bases between the two ends. CDR3 length: 15 amino acids. The germline gives CDR1 LNHDA, CDR2 SQIVND (reference sequence). The CDR3 region has the DNA TGTGCCAGTAGTATTTCTCTACCTTACACAGATACGCAGTATTTT. It yields the protein CASSISLPYTDTQYF.

The J gene is TRBJ2-2, the V gene TRBV2; D is perhaps TRBD2 (5 bases). The CDR3 has 14 residues. V was shortened by 3 bases and J by 6 bases, with 11 bases between the two germline ends. CDR1 and CDR2 (germline): SNHLY, FYNNEI. CDR3 DNA: TGTGCCAGCAGTGACGGGGAATCCGCCGGGGAGCTGTTTTTT. It encodes CASSDGESAGELFF.

The chain recombines TRBV4-1 with TRBJ1-4; 11 bases align to TRBD1. This CDR3 region has 16 residues. Trimming cost V 4 bases and J 13 bases; bases outside gene matches: 14. CDR1 and CDR2 (germline): MGHRA, YSYEKL. The CDR3 loop is CASSPLDRGPLRRLFF. The DNA of the CDR3 is TGCGCCAGCAGCCCCCTGGACAGGGGGCCCTTGAGAAGACTGTTTTTT.

Remarks on this clone: Germline and junction disagree at one end, which may indicate a read error. This chain uses TRBV5-6 with TRBJ1-3; possible D gene TRBD1, 6 bases. The CDR3 covers 13 residues. Germline V gives CDR1 SGHDT, CDR2 YYEEEE. CDR3 DNA sequence: TGTGCCAGCACCTTGGGGGGCTGGAACACCATATATTTT. Its protein product is CASTLGGWNTIYF.

The count of this clone is one. The V gene is TRBV7-8, the J gene TRBJ2-5; D unresolved. CDR3 length: 15 amino acids. V was clipped by 3 bases and J by 2 bases, with 13 bases between them. CDR1 SGHVS and CDR2 FQNEAQ come from the germline V gene. CDR3 amino acids: CASSFRGLVQETQYF. The CDR3 DNA reads as TGTGCCAGCAGCTTTAGAGGCCTGGTACAAGAGACCCAGTACTTC.

The chain couples TRBV5-6 to TRBJ2-2; 10 bases map to TRBD1. CDR3 length equals 16 residues. The ends lost 4 bases at V and 5 bases at J; junction bases unmatched: 8. The germline CDR1 and CDR2 sequences are SGHDT and YYEEEE. CDR3 in DNA: TGTGCCAGCAGCGTCGAGGGACAGGGGTTAACCGGGGAGCTGTTTTTT. Its translation: CASSVEGQGLTGELFF.

The rearrangement links TRBV30 to TRBJ1-2; D is uncertain. CDR3 size: 12 residues. Germline loops: CDR1 GTSNPN, CDR2 SVGIG (reference sequence). The V end was cut by 2 bases, the J end by 4 bases, with 8 bases between. CDR3 residues: CAWSKTFYGYTF. In DNA, the CDR3 is TGTGCCTGGAGTAAGACATTCTATGGCTACACCTTC.

The rearrangement uses TRBV27 and TRBJ1-2; no clear D. The CDR3 sequence is 12 residues long. CDR1 MNHEY and CDR2 SMNVEV come from the germline V gene (reference sequence). V was cut by 4 bases and J by 7 bases, with 10 bases left in between. CDR3 in amino acids: CASSSYRSGYTF. The CDR3 region has the DNA TGTGCCAGCAGTTCCTACAGAAGTGGCTACACCTTC.

The chain links TRBV5-1 to TRBJ1-6, with D perhaps TRBD1 (5 bases). The ends were cut back, 0 bases at V and 0 bases at J, with 7 bases in the middle. The germline gives CDR1 SGHRS, CDR2 YFSETQ. This CDR3 contains 16 residues. The CDR3 sequence is CASSLDRPSYNSPLHF. CDR3 DNA sequence: TGCGCCAGCAGCTTGGACAGGCCCTCCTATAATTCACCCCTCCACTTT.

V and J are TRBV29-1 and TRBJ1-1; unclear D gene. The CDR3 length is 12 residues. Germline lookup yields CDR1 SQVTM and CDR2 ANQGSEA. CDR3 sequence: CTHSPKIGEAFF. The CDR3 region has the DNA TGCACCCATAGCCCCAAAATCGGTGAAGCTTTCTTT.

The chain has TRBV7-3 and TRBJ2-6; 8 bases match TRBD2. The CDR3 length is 18 residues. Trimming at V came to 5 bases and at J to 2 bases, leaving 11 bases not matched to a gene. Germline values: CDR1 SGHTA, CDR2 FQGTGA. The CDR3 region is CASSPPRGGGAGANVLTF. Here the CDR3 DNA reads TGTGCCAGCAGCCCTCCTCGGGGGGGAGGGGCTGGGGCCAACGTCCTGACTTTC.

The rearrangement joins TRBV10-2 to TRBJ1-1, with TRBD1 identical over 8 bases. This CDR3 has 13 amino acids. J lost 0 bases, V lost 8 bases, and 2 bases had no gene match. CDR1 is WSHSY, CDR2 SAAADI, per germline. In DNA, the CDR3 is TGCGCCAGCGGACAGGGCCTGAACACTGAAGCTTTCTTT. Residues: CASGQGLNTEAFF.

The V call is TRBV5-4, the J call TRBJ1-6, with TRBD1 matching 7 bases. The CDR3 covers 16 residues. The V segment lost 4 bases and the J segment 6 bases; nucleotides outside the gene matches: 10. The germline V gene encodes CDR1 SGHNT and CDR2 YYREEE (reference sequence). CDR3 in DNA: TGTGCCAGCAGCCACATTCCGGGACAGTCTAATTCACCCCTCCACTTT. This translates into CASSHIPGQSNSPLHF.

This clone has a count of ten or more. The chain carries TRBV4-2 and TRBJ2-3, with D possibly being TRBD2 (6 bases). V gave up 0 bases and J gave up 5 bases, with 12 bases separating them. This CDR3 comprises 15 residues. Germline V CDR1 and CDR2: LGHNA, YNFKEQ. CDR3: CASSQEGMGGDTQYF. Written as DNA, the CDR3 is TGTGCCAGCAGCCAAGAAGGAATGGGGGGAGATACGCAGTATTTT.

CDR3 DNA: TGTGCCAGCAGTCCTACCGAGGACAATGAGCAGTTCTTC. Amino acid sequence: CASSPTEDNEQFF. This chain connects TRBV27 to TRBJ2-1, with no clear D. V was shortened by 5 bases and J by 5 bases, with 10 bases between the two germline ends. This CDR3 spans 13 amino acids. Germline V gene data show CDR1 as MNHEY and CDR2 as SMNVEV (reference sequence).

The chain carries TRBV5-1 and TRBJ1-2; TRBD1 matches 7 bases. The V gene's germline CDR1 is SGHRS and CDR2 YFSETQ. V shed 4 bases and J 7 bases; nucleotides not matched to a gene: 10. The CDR3 extends over 14 amino acids. This CDR3 reads CASSDLTGPTGYTF. CDR3 bases: TGCGCCAGCAGCGATCTGACAGGGCCAACTGGCTACACCTTC.